This entry is about one T cell receptor (beta chain). These data are taken from a study of blood T cell repertoires in COVID-19. Overall study: The study drew acute and convalescent COVID-19 samples from the United States, Italy and Spain. Sources were T cells, B-cell-depleted T cells, or PBMCs; the material itself was cDNA or gDNA.

In the original analysis: Cell counts per sample came from amplifying reference gene primers. Sequenced by immunoSEQ multiplex PCR; TCRdb stores in-frame clones only, minus some. V and J calls and clone size follow that table, whereas D and trimming were derived from the DNA. Of 25,000 to 30,000 clones in the sample, approximately 80% are singletons; the top ten hold 46%. The sequenced material came from peripheral blood. This TCR came from a woman in her 70s with acute or convalescent COVID-19.

CDR3 residues: CASSLQGTSSGNTIYF. CDR3 nucleotides: TGCGCCAGCAGCTTACAGGGGACCAGCTCTGGAAACACCATATATTTT. The chain couples TRBV5-1 to TRBJ1-3; 7 positions agree with TRBD1. V was clipped by 2 bases and J by 0 bases; unmatched bases: 5. The CDR3 has 16 residues. CDR1 is SGHRS, CDR2 YFSETQ, per germline. The whole variable domain, remainder taken from reference TRBV5-1 and TRBJ1-3, is KAGVTQTPRYLIKTRGQQVTLSCSPISGHRSVSWYQQTPGQGLQFLFEYFSETQRNKGNFPGRFSGRQFSNSRSEMNVSTLELGDSALYLCASSLQGTSSGNTIYFGEGSWLTVV.